The present T cell receptor beta chain was sequenced within a study of T cell responses to AZD1222 COVID-19 vaccine. Trimming cost V 3 bases and J 2 bases, with 10 bases left between them. The CDR3 length is 13 residues. CDR1 and CDR2 (germline): DFQATT, SNEGSKA (reference sequence). This clone has a single count. Antigen specificity is unknown. Second-dose schedules of about 4 or about 12 weeks were combined. Measured with immunoSEQ multiplex PCR; TCRdb has only the in-frame clones, and not every one. This sample has under 30,000 clones, with 86% found just once. Findings and caveats of the study: In the spike-specific TCR repertoire, nearly half reportedly target unmutated variant regions. A mostly white British donor set with more females was recruited, and clonal diversity was possibly underestimated.

The sequence was collected from an adult who received the AZD1222 COVID-19 vaccine. The rearrangement links TRBV20-1 to TRBJ1-1, with a possible D match to TRBD1 (5 bases). The sequencing used peripheral blood, collected 28 days after the second AZD1222 dose. This chain's CDR3 is CSASRDFNTEAFF. CDR3 nucleotide sequence: TGCAGTGCTAGTAGGGACTTTAACACTGAAGCTTTCTTT.